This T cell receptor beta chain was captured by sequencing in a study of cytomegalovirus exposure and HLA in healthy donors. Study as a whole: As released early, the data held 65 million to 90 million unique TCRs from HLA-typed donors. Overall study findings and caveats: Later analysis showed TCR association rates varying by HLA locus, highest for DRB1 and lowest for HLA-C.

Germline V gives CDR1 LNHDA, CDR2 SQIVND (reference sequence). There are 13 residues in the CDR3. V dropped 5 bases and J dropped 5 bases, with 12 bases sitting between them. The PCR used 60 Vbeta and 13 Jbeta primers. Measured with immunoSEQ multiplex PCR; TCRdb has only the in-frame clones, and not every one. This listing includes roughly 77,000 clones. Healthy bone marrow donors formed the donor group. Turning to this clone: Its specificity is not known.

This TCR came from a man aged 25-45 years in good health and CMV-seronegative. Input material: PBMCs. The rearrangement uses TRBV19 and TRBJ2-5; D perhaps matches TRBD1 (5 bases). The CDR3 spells CASSSIPGETQYF. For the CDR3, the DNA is TGTGCCAGTAGTTCCATCCCAGGGGAGACCCAGTACTTC.